A selection of T cell receptor beta chains follows, all from one sample in a study of post-analysis software for immune sequencing data. From the PCR reads, TCRdb called clonotypes with MiXCR, one entry per CDR3 protein. The data contain some 800,000 distinct CDR3 sequences, 46% of them seen just once; the ten biggest clones take up over 4.5%. The sample comprised blood. These receptors all come from a girl under 18 with multiple sclerosis. The conserved cysteine and the conserved F or W are not part of the CDR3 here.

>TRBJ2-3|TRBV7-9
ASSFSLAGGPSTDTQY
>TRBJ1-2|TRBV2
ASSEEGYT
>.|TRBV27
ASRFRTGFNEQY
>TRBJ1-2|TRBV20-1
SARTVGDGYT
>TRBJ2-1|TRBV5-1
ASSLETAGYNEQF
>TRBJ1-6|TRBV6-6
ASSGLTFNSPLH
>TRBJ2-1|TRBV7-9
ASSFSLGNNEQF
>TRBJ2-7|TRBV15
ATSPGTDYEQY
>.|TRBV13
ASSPPLAGGMETQY
>TRBJ2-3|TRBV7-8
ASSHPRRTARTDTQY
>TRBJ2-3|TRBV6-6
ASSYPQGVHGDTQY
>TRBJ2-1|TRBV4-3
ASSQEGARASDNEQF
>TRBJ2-1|TRBV29-1
SVEGAPFGEQF
>TRBJ1-2|TRBV15
ATSRGVSSNYGYT
>TRBJ2-7|TRBV6-1
ASSEEGTSGYEQY
>TRBJ2-5|TRBV3-1
ASSLSESRATQY
>TRBJ2-3|TRBV27
ASSPLAADTDTQY
>TRBJ2-7|TRBV6-5
ASSYSTALGYGQY
>TRBJ2-1|TRBV2
ASSPLLSYNEQF
>TRBJ1-5|TRBV7-2
ASSTRQGEVDQPQH
>TRBJ2-3|TRBV10-3
AIRQGSDTQY
>TRBJ2-7|TRBV24-1
ATSDLTVSEQY
>TRBJ1-5|TRBV12-3/TRBV12-4
ASSLEAGEGNQPQH
>TRBJ2-3|TRBV15
ATSRDLDEMSQY
>TRBJ1-2|TRBV5-6
ASSLGGGALYGYT
>TRBJ2-1|TRBV12-3/TRBV12-4
ASSGTGVDYNEQF
>TRBJ1-4|TRBV9
ASSGTGSNEKLF
>TRBJ2-5|TRBV7-2
ASSLEGLGQETQY
>TRBJ2-5|TRBV29-1
SVEIGQETQY
>TRBJ2-5|TRBV5-1
ASSYLASETQY
>TRBJ2-3|TRBV4-1
ASSLTSGDTDTQY
>TRBJ2-7|TRBV25-1
ASSVTANYEQY
>.|TRBV11-2
ASSLVIDGQETQY
>TRBJ1-4|TRBV6-6
ASRVGEKLF
>TRBJ2-3|TRBV7-3
ASSPERSTDTQY
>TRBJ2-1|TRBV15
ATKQTRPGTGGYEQF
>TRBJ2-7|TRBV7-9
ASNPGNTYEQY
>TRBJ2-7|TRBV20-1
SARTLNGREQY
>TRBJ2-6|TRBV7-2
ASSPGSGGANVLT
>.|TRBV2
ASRGSGRTSYEQY
>TRBJ2-2|TRBV6-5
ASSYSDRENTGELF
>TRBJ2-6|TRBV7-9
ASSGGWVSGANVLT
>TRBJ2-4|TRBV4-2
ASSQVGAGPSLAKNIQY
>.|TRBV6-2/TRBV6-3
ASSYSDGGSPYEQY
>TRBJ2-7|TRBV6-6
ASNTGTIPYEQY
>TRBJ2-7|TRBV27
ASLGGASYEQY
>TRBJ1-6|TRBV7-2
ASSPEAPLYNSPLH